Sequencing of this T cell receptor beta chain was carried out in a study of a mutant IDH1 vaccine in newly diagnosed glioma. The time point here: week 35, safety follow-up. Doses consisted of 300 ug of mutant IDH1 20-mer peptide each, paired with topical imiquimod. CDR1 MGHDK and CDR2 SYGVNS come from the germline V gene. The CDR3 has 14 residues. With 6 bases removed from V and 3 bases from J, the gap between germline ends came to 14 bases. On this clone: No antigen is known for it.

Profiling relied on immunoSEQ multiplex PCR, and the TCRdb table lists in-frame clones only, not all of them. Of about 74,000 clones in the sample, approximately 86% were seen once. The specimen comprised PBMCs, sampled from a glioma patient whose treatment included an IDH1 peptide vaccine. The sequence was collected from a young man with glioma. The chain couples TRBV25-1 to TRBJ2-5; D might be TRBD1 (5 bases). The CDR3 DNA sequence: TGTGCCAGCAGAGGCCCCAGGGTCGAAGAGACCCAGTACTTC. Protein sequence: CASRGPRVEETQYF.